The rows below give T cell receptor beta chains drawn from one sample of a study of CD8 T cells in ankylosing spondylitis. One entry per CDR3 protein, called by TCRdb with MiXCR from the 5' RACE reads. The sample includes some 130,000 distinct CDR3 sequences, just under 7.5% of them seen just once. Sequencing was performed on blood, either unsorted or a sorted T cell fraction (not recorded which). All receptors come from a female donor with ankylosing spondylitis or in good health (not recorded which). The CDR3 runs from the conserved cysteine through the conserved F or W. The order of the fields is J gene, clone size, D gene, V gene, CDR3 DNA, CDR3 protein. The D gene is left open where the match is weak. Rows may omit the clone size; those that give it use once, few, many or a size class.

TRBJ1-2 many - TRBV27 TGTGCCAGCACTCGGAACCCGGGCTATGGCTACACCTTC CASTRNPGYGYTF
TRBJ1-6 many - TRBV6-1 TGTGCCAGCAGAAGTGTTCGGGAATTCCAATCACCCCTCCACTTT CASRSVREFQSPLHF
TRBJ2-3 many - TRBV3-1 TGTGCCAGCAGCCTAACATCTAGCACAGATACGCAGTATTTT CASSLTSSTDTQYF
TRBJ1-6 few TRBD1 TRBV7-9 TGTGCCAGCAGCTTATCGACAGGGGGCGGTTCCCTCCACTTT CASSLSTGGGSLHF
TRBJ1-3 few - TRBV10-3 TGTGCCATCAGTGAGTCGTCGAACGCTTTTGCTAAGGATTTTGGAAACACCATATATTTT CAISESSNAFAKDFGNTIYF
TRBJ2-1 many TRBD1 TRBV3-1 TGTGCCAGCAGCCCGATGTGGGACAGGGGGCTCCTCTTC CASSPMWDRGLLF
TRBJ2-5 many - TRBV27 TGTGCCAGTAGCCCTGGTTCCAGAGCCTACGGTCCCAAAGAGACCCAGTACTTC CASSPGSRAYGPKETQYF
TRBJ2-2 - TRBD2 TRBV20-1 TGCAGTGCTAGCGGGGGGGTGAACACCGGGGAGCTGTTTTTT CSASGGVNTGELFF
TRBJ1-4 few TRBD1 TRBV5-1 TGCGCCAGCAGCCCCGGGACAGGGCCAGAAAAACTGTTTTTT CASSPGTGPEKLFF
TRBJ1-5 few - TRBV5-1 TGCGCCAGCAGCTTGAGTTTAAATCAGCCCCAGCATTTT CASSLSLNQPQHF
TRBJ2-3 many TRBD2 TRBV5-1 TGCGCCAGCAGCTTGGCAAGGGGACTAGCGGGGGGGTTCACAGATACGCAGTATTTT CASSLARGLAGGFTDTQYF
TRBJ2-3 many - TRBV5-1 TGCGCCAGCAGCCCCCCGGACAGCACAGATACGCAGTATTTT CASSPPDSTDTQYF
TRBJ2-7 many - TRBV28 TGTGCCAGCAGTTCCCCCGGGACACCTTCCTACGAGCAGTACTTC CASSSPGTPSYEQYF
TRBJ2-1 - TRBD2 TRBV5-5 TGTGCCAGCAGCTTGGCTGAGCGGGGGGGCTACAATGAGCAGTTCTTC CASSLAERGGYNEQFF
TRBJ1-5 many - TRBV20-1 TGCAGTGCCGTCGGGGACAATCAGCCCCAGCATTTT CSAVGDNQPQHF
TRBJ2-1 many - TRBV7-3 TGTGCCAGCAGCTTAAAATTGGCGGGGGCGCGGAATGAGCAGTTCTTC CASSLKLAGARNEQFF
TRBJ2-3 few - TRBV2 TGTGCCAGCAGTGAGGAGTGGACAGATACGCAGTATTTT CASSEEWTDTQYF
TRBJ2-5 many - TRBV6-2/TRBV6-3 TGTGCCAGCACCCCAGGGGTGGAGGTTAGCGGCTACCAAGAGACCCAGTACTTC CASTPGVEVSGYQETQYF
TRBJ1-1 many - TRBV29-1 TGCAGCGTTCTCACACCTTGGAGTAACACTGAAGCTTTCTTT CSVLTPWSNTEAFF
TRBJ2-7 - - TRBV7-9 TGTGCCAGCAGCCCCGTCTACGAGCAGTACTTC CASSPVYEQYF
TRBJ2-6 few - TRBV11-2 TGTGCCAGCACTGAGACACATAACTCAGGGGCCAACGTCCTGACTTTC CASTETHNSGANVLTF
TRBJ1-1 - - TRBV7-2 TGTGCCAGCAGCCGCTTTGGGAGGGGCTTGAACACTGAAGCTTTCTTT CASSRFGRGLNTEAFF
TRBJ2-7 many - TRBV7-2 TGTGCCAGCAGCTTAAGCGGAGGCATCTCCTACGAGCAGTACTTC CASSLSGGISYEQYF
TRBJ2-1 many - TRBV9 TGTGCCAGCAGCGAGGGGGAAAATGAGCAGTTCTTC CASSEGENEQFF
TRBJ1-3 many - TRBV9 TGTGCCAGCAGCGTCGCATCAGGACAGAGCTCTGGAAACACCATATATTTT CASSVASGQSSGNTIYF
TRBJ2-3 many - TRBV5-1 TGCGCCAGCAGCCCGGACGTGGGGCGTACAGATACGCAGTATTTT CASSPDVGRTDTQYF
TRBJ2-3 - - TRBV20-1 TGCAGTGCTCGGCGGTACACTAGCACAGATACGCAGTATTTT CSARRYTSTDTQYF
TRBJ2-3 - TRBD1 TRBV7-9 TGTGCCAGCAGCTACAGGGGGCGCGGTACAGATACGCAGTATTTT CASSYRGRGTDTQYF
TRBJ2-5 many - TRBV7-2 TGTGCCAGCAGCTTAGCGCGGGAGACCCAGTACTTC CASSLARETQYF
TRBJ2-1 many TRBD2 TRBV5-1 TGCGCCAGCAGATCGGGTTTGGGCAGCGGGGAGGGTGAGCAGTTCTTC CASRSGLGSGEGEQFF
TRBJ2-3 many - TRBV4-1 TGCGCCAGCAGCCCCGTCGCCCAAGTGACAGATACGCAGTATTTT CASSPVAQVTDTQYF
TRBJ2-1 many - TRBV29-1 TGCAGCGTTGGCGCAGGTATCTCCTACAATGAGCAGTTCTTC CSVGAGISYNEQFF
TRBJ2-4 many TRBD1 TRBV3-1 TGTGCCAGCAGCCCCACAGGGGGGCCCAAAAACATTCAGTACTTC CASSPTGGPKNIQYF
TRBJ2-1 many - TRBV12-3/TRBV12-4 TGTGCCAGCAGTTTTCGGCTAGATAGTGAGCAGTTCTTC CASSFRLDSEQFF
TRBJ1-2 - - TRBV12-3/TRBV12-4 TGTACCTTCAGTTTGAGTGGGTCGCCCCGATCTTACCACTATGGCTACACCTTC CTFSLSGSPRSYHYGYTF
TRBJ1-2 many - TRBV4-1 TGCGCCAGCAGCCAAGATATGGCGGAACCTAACTATGGCTACACCTTC CASSQDMAEPNYGYTF
TRBJ1-4 - TRBD1 TRBV6-5 TGTGCCAGCAGTTACTCTGGACAGGGGTTGAAAGAACTGTTTTTT CASSYSGQGLKELFF
TRBJ2-7 many - TRBV28 TGTAGGTCCGGGAGCTCCTACGAGCAGTACTTC CRSGSSYEQYF
TRBJ2-7 few - TRBV6-1 TGTGCCAGCAGTCTTGGCACACCTCGGGACCTAGGCTACGAGCAGTACTTC CASSLGTPRDLGYEQYF
TRBJ1-1 - - TRBV3-1 TGTGCCAGCAGCCCACAGTCGAACACTGAAGCTTTCTTT CASSPQSNTEAFF
TRBJ2-1 many TRBD2 TRBV20-1 TGCAGTGCCCCGCCTGCTCGACTAGCGGGGGACAATGAGCAGTTCTTC CSAPPARLAGDNEQFF
TRBJ2-2 many TRBD1 TRBV5-1 TGCGCCAGCAGCTTGGAAGGGACAGGAGCCGGGGAGCTGTTTTTT CASSLEGTGAGELFF
TRBJ1-4 many - TRBV2 TGTGCCACCCGTGATAGGGGGAAACTGTTTTTT CATRDRGKLFF
TRBJ1-1 many - TRBV12-3/TRBV12-4 TGTGCCAGCAGAGAATGGGACACTGAAGCTTTCTTT CASREWDTEAFF
TRBJ1-5 - - TRBV18 TGTGCCAGCTCACCCCAAGGGGGGCATCAGCCCCAGCATTTT CASSPQGGHQPQHF
TRBJ2-3 few TRBD2 TRBV11-2 TGTGCCAGCAGCCTCCAGGGAGGGGGCACAGATACGCAGTATTTT CASSLQGGGTDTQYF
TRBJ1-2 few - TRBV12-3/TRBV12-4 TGTGCCAGCAGTCCCAGGGTGTACGGCTACACCTTC CASSPRVYGYTF
TRBJ1-1 many TRBD1 TRBV7-9 TGTGCCAGCAGCTTAGGAGGGACAGGGAGCACTGAAGCTTTCTTT CASSLGGTGSTEAFF